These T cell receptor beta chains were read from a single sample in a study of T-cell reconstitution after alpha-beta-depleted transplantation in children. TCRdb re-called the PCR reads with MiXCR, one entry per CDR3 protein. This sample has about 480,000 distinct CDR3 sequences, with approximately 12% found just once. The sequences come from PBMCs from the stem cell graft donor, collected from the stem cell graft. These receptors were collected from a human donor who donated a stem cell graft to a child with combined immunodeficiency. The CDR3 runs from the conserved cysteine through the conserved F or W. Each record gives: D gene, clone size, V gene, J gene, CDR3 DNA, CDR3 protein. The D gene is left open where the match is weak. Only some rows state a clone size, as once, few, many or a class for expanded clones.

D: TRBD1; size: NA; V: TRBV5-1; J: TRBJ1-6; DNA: TGCGCCAGCAGCTTAAACGGACAGGGGGACAATTCACCCCTCCACTTT; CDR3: CASSLNGQGDNSPLHF
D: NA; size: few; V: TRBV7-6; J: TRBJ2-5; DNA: TGTGCCAGCAGCTTATACGGAGCAATGGCGGAGACCCAGTACTTC; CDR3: CASSLYGAMAETQYF
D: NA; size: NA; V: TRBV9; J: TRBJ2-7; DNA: TGTGCCAGCAGCGTGGGGGACTCGAGCTCCTACGAGCAGTACTTC; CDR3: CASSVGDSSSYEQYF
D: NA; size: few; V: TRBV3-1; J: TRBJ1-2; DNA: TGTGCCAGCAGCCGGAACCCCGGGGTTCCTAACTATGGCTACACCTTC; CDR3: CASSRNPGVPNYGYTF
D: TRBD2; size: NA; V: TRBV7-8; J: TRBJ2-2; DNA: TGTGCCAGCCGGAGTGGGCTAGCGGGGAAGACCGGGGAGCTGTTTTTT; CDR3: CASRSGLAGKTGELFF
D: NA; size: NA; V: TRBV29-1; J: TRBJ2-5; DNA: TGCAGCGTTGAAATGGTCCGTGGGGAGACCCAGTACTTC; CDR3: CSVEMVRGETQYF
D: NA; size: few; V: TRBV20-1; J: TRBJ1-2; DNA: TGCAGTGCTAGAGATCCCCGGACGGGGCAATATGGCTACACCTTC; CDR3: CSARDPRTGQYGYTF
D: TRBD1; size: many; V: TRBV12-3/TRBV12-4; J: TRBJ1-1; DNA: TGTGCCAGCAGATCGACAGGGGGGGACACTGAAGCTTTCTTT; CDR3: CASRSTGGDTEAFF
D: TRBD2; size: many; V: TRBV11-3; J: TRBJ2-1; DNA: TGTGCCAGCAGCTTAGTCCTAGCGGGAGCCAATTGGCCCTACAATGAGCAGTTCTTC; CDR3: CASSLVLAGANWPYNEQFF
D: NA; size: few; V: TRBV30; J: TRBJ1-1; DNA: TGTGCCTGGAGCAAGGGGACAACTGAAGCTTTCTTT; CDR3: CAWSKGTTEAFF
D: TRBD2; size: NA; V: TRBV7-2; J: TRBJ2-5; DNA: TGTGCCACTTCGGTGGTAGCGGGAGTCCGAGAGACCCAGTACTTC; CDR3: CATSVVAGVRETQYF
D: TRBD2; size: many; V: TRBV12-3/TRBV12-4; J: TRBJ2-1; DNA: TGTGCCAGCCGAGGACTAGCGGGAGGGCCCAATGAGCAGTTCTTC; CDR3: CASRGLAGGPNEQFF
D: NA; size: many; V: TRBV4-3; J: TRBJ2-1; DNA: TGCGCCAGCAGCCAATTAATGACTGCCATAACCAATGAGCAGTTCTTC; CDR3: CASSQLMTAITNEQFF
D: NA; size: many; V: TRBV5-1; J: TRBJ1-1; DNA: TGCGCCAGCAGCTTGGTCAGCCTGAACACTGAAGCTTTCTTT; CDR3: CASSLVSLNTEAFF
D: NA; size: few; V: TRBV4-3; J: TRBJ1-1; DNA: TGCGCCAGCAGCCAAACCGAGAACACTGAAGCTTTCTTT; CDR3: CASSQTENTEAFF
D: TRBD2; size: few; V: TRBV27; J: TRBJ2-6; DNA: TGTGCCAGCAGACGAACTAGCGGGAGGCGCTTTTCTGGGGCCAACGTCCTGACTTTC; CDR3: CASRRTSGRRFSGANVLTF
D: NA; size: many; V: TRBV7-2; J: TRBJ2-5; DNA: TGTGCCAGCAGCTCAGACAGGAACCAAGAGACCCAGTACTTC; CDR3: CASSSDRNQETQYF
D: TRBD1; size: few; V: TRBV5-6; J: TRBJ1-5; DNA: TGTGCCAGCAGCTTGAGTAGACAGGGAAATCAGCCCCAGCATTTT; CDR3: CASSLSRQGNQPQHF
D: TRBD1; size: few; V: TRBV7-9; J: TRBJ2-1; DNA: TGTGCCAGCAGCTTATCCAGCCAGGGGGACAATGAGCAGTTCTTC; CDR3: CASSLSSQGDNEQFF
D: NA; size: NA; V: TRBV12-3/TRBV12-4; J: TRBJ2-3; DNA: TGTGCCAGCAGCCCCGGGACCCCATCCACAGATACGCAGTATTTT; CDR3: CASSPGTPSTDTQYF
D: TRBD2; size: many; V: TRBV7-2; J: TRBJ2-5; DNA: TGTGCCAGCAGCTTAGTTACTAGCGGGAGTGGGAAGACCCAGTACTTC; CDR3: CASSLVTSGSGKTQYF
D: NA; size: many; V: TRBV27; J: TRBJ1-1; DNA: TGTGCCAGCAGTTTAAGTCGGATGAACACTGAAGCTTTCTTT; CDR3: CASSLSRMNTEAFF
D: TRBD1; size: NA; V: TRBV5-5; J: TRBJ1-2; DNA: TGTGCCAGCAGGCAGGGGGCGCGAGTTTGGGGCTACACCTTC; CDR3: CASRQGARVWGYTF
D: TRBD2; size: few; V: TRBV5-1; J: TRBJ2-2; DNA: TGCGCCAGCAGCCCCTACACTAGCGGGGACACCGGGGAGCTGTTTTTT; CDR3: CASSPYTSGDTGELFF
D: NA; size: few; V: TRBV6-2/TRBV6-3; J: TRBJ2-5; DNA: TGTGCCAGCAGCCGGGATTGGGGGCGAGAGACCCAGTACTTC; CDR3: CASSRDWGRETQYF
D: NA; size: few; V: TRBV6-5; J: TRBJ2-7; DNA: TGTGCCAGCAGTTACGTGGGGTTGCCCTACGAGCAGTACTTC; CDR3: CASSYVGLPYEQYF
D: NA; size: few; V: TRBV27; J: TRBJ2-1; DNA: TGTGCCAGCAGTAAAGGGACTGCTGGATCGGATGAGCAGTTCTTC; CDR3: CASSKGTAGSDEQFF
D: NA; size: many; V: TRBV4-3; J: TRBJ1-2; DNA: TGCGCCAGCAGCCAAGATTCGGGGACCGCATATGGCTACACCTTC; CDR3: CASSQDSGTAYGYTF
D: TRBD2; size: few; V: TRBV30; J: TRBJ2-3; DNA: TGTGCCTGGACTGGCCCTGGGACTAGCGGGGGGCACCATCGCACAGATACGCAGTATTTT; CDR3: CAWTGPGTSGGHHRTDTQYF
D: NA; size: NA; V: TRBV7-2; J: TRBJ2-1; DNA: TGTGCCAGCAGCTTAGGGGACGGATACAATGAGCAGTTCTTC; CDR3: CASSLGDGYNEQFF
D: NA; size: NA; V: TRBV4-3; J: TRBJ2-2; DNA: TGCGCCAGCAGCCAGCACCGGGACATGAACACCGGGGAGCTGTTTTTT; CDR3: CASSQHRDMNTGELFF
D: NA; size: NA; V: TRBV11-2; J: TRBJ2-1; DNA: TGTGCCAGCAGCTTAAGGTATCGGCTTGGGACGGACCACAATGAGCAGTTCTTC; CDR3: CASSLRYRLGTDHNEQFF